The clone carrying this T cell receptor beta chain was counted a single time. The antigen remains unidentified. The record originates from a study of shared clonotypes between healthy human individuals. As for the study in general: There were three CD4 naive, three CD4 memory, two CD8 naive and one CD8 memory plates per donor.

The study's findings and limits: In having few donors, the study represented limited genetic and exposure-history diversity. Sharing across four donors was highest in naive CD4 (approximately 5%) and lowest in memory CD8 (roughly 0.4%).

Naive CD45RA+ and memory CD45RA-negative subsets were split from CD4+ cells. Sequencing was performed with immunoSEQ multiplex PCR; in TCRdb, only in-frame clones are kept and a portion is missing. Counted here are 2 million to 3 million clones, just over 90% occurring once; the ten biggest clones make up around 0.14%. Sequenced input: naive CD4+ T cells sorted from blood. The subset here: CD45RA+ positively selected. This TCR was recovered from a man aged 18 to 30 in good health.

Here the CDR3 DNA reads TGTGCCAGCAGTTTGTACGGGACAAGCGATCGGGAGCAGTACTTC. It specifies CASSLYGTSDREQYF. The chain recombines TRBV28 with TRBJ2-7, with D possibly TRBD1 on 6 matching bases. Germline loops: CDR1 MDHEN, CDR2 SYDVKM. V lost 3 bases and J lost 7, with 19 bases in between. CDR3 length equals 15 residues.